This paragraph covers one T cell receptor (beta chain) sequence. Antigen: not known. The sample belongs to a study of beta chain features in type 1 diabetes. Study results and caveats: With patients and controls alike, PCR might favor shorter templates to an equal degree. For Type 1 diabetes patients, all four CD4+ subsets carried TCRB CDR3s that were moderately but significantly shorter.

cDNA synthesis used the whole RNA isolate, giving expressed TCRB sequences. Profiled with immunoSEQ multiplex PCR; TCRdb holds only in-frame clones, not every one. The data show approximately 730,000 clones, about an eighth seen once. Trimming stripped 0 bases from V and 0 bases from J, with 5 bases between. Germline V lookup: CDR1 ENHRY, CDR2 SYGVKD. The CDR3 is 14 residues long. The sequence came from a man aged 18 to 30 with type 1 diabetes. The genes are TRBV10-3 and TRBJ1-2; D is unresolved. Sequenced input: naive CD4+ T cells from blood. The CDR3 here is CAISESAANYGYTF. DNA for the CDR3: TGTGCCATCAGTGAGTCCGCAGCTAACTATGGCTACACCTTC.